This entry describes one TCR beta chain. Its cognate antigen is unknown. The source of the sample is a study of shared clonotypes between healthy human individuals. Study-level findings and limits: Though the depth was large, rarefaction showed that sorted-subset sequencing was incomplete.

Free of recent acute infections or vaccinations, the donors were healthy HIV-negative adults. This CDR3 contains 16 residues. V dropped 5 bases and J dropped 6; count of bases not matched to a gene: 12. From germline, CDR1 is MDHEN and CDR2 SYDVKM. Some clones are missing from TCRdb's copy, which holds only in-frame ones; the method was immunoSEQ multiplex PCR. This table holds a few million clones, approximately 95% found once. The gene calls are TRBV28 and TRBJ1-5, with 8 nucleotides matching TRBD1. This receptor was taken from a man between 18 and 35 years old in good health. Some clones in this sample may be carry-over from other donors' samples. Sample: naive CD4+ T cells from PBMCs. Specified subset: CD45RA+ positively selected. The CDR3 region is CASSPPQGAGGQPQHF. For the CDR3, the DNA is TGTGCCAGCAGTCCTCCGCAGGGGGCGGGGGGTCAGCCCCAGCATTTT.